The 21 T cell receptor beta chains below come from one sample, sequenced in a study of control samples from healthy donors and cancer patients. Clones were sequenced by immunoSEQ multiplex PCR, and TCRdb holds only the in-frame ones, with some missing. Of around 140,000 clones in the sample, 80% to 95% were seen once. Source material: blood. The source is a man between 18 and 35 years old in good health.

The V gene is TRBV11-3, the J gene TRBJ2-7; D unresolved. The germline gives CDR1 SGHNT, CDR2 YENEEA. There are 13 residues in the CDR3. V was pared by 1 base and J by 0 bases, with 4 bases between. CDR3 protein: CASSLGYSYEQYF. The CDR3 region has the DNA TGTGCCAGCAGCTTAGGGTACTCCTACGAGCAGTACTTC.

This clone has a handful of counts. The rearrangement uses TRBV11-3 and TRBJ1-5; a weak D match, TRBD1 (5 bases). The CDR3 runs 14 residues. The V end was cut by 3 bases, the J end by 4 bases, with 10 bases between. CDR1 SGHNT and CDR2 YENEEA come from the germline V gene. CDR3: CASSFGGENQPQHF. The CDR3 nucleotides are TGTGCCAGCAGCTTTGGGGGGGAAAATCAGCCCCAGCATTTT. The whole variable domain, remainder taken from reference TRBV11-3 and TRBJ1-5, is EAGVVQSPRYKIIEKKQPVAFWCNPISGHNTLYWYLQNLGQGPELLIRYENEEAVDDSQLPKDRFSAERLKGVDSTLKIQPAELGDSAVYLCASSFGGENQPQHFGDGTRLSIL.

This clone came up once. The V call is TRBV10-3, the J call TRBJ2-5, with TRBD1 matching over 7 bases. The CDR3 has 14 amino acids. The V and J ends lost 3 bases and 1 base, in that order; junction bases with no gene match: 2. Germline CDR1 is ENHRY and CDR2 is SYGVKD. The CDR3 nucleotides read TGTGCCATCAGTGAAAGGACAGGCCAAGAGACCCAGTACTTC. Protein product: CAISERTGQETQYF.

This clone appeared a single time. This chain connects TRBV19 to TRBJ2-2; D is possibly TRBD1 (5 bases). This CDR3 has 13 amino acids. Germline V gives CDR1 LNHDA, CDR2 SQIVND (reference sequence). V was trimmed by 3 bases and J by 6 bases, leaving 8 bases between them. CDR3 in DNA: TGTGCCAGTAGTATTAGGGGCGCCGGGGAGCTGTTTTTT. It encodes CASSIRGAGELFF. The full variable domain, its missing parts supplied by reference TRBV19 and TRBJ2-2, is DGGITQSPKYLFRKEGQNVTLSCEQNLNHDAMYWYRQDPGQGLRLIYYSQIVNDFQKGDIAEGYSVSREKKESFPLTVTSAQKNPTAFYLCASSIRGAGELFFGEGSRLTVL.

This clone has a single count. The rearrangement links TRBV27 to TRBJ2-1; D perhaps matches TRBD1 (5 bases). CDR3 size: 13 residues. Germline CDR1 is MNHEY and CDR2 is SMNVEV (reference sequence). Trimming left V 0 bases short and J 7 bases short, with 7 bases between. Written as DNA, the CDR3 is TGTGCCAGCAGTTTATCGGACAATAATGAGCAGTTCTTC. Protein sequence: CASSLSDNNEQFF.

The rearrangement joins TRBV11-3 to TRBJ2-2; D tentatively reads TRBD1 or TRBD2 (5 bases each). This CDR3 has 14 residues. Trimming shortened V by 4 bases and J by 6 bases, and 12 bases separated the two germline ends. CDR1 and CDR2 from the germline V gene are SGHNT and YENEEA. The CDR3 sequence: CASSSGPGSGELFF. The CDR3, as DNA: TGTGCCAGCAGCTCGGGACCGGGCTCCGGGGAGCTGTTTTTT.

Here the CDR3 DNA reads TGTGCCAGCAGCCCAAGGGGCGGGGGGAATAGCAATCAGCCCCAGCATTTT. Residues: CASSPRGGGNSNQPQHF. The chain links TRBV7-6 to TRBJ1-5; D is perhaps TRBD1 (5 bases). The CDR3 extends over 17 amino acids. Germline CDR1 and CDR2: SGHVS and FNYEAQ. V was cut by 5 bases and J by 0 bases, with 17 bases left in between.

This sequence joins TRBV7-6 and TRBJ2-1; 10 bases are a match to TRBD2. Germline V lookup: CDR1 SGHVS, CDR2 FNYEAQ. J was trimmed by 8 bases and V by 1 base; bases with no gene match: 5. The CDR3 sequence is 15 residues long. CDR3 region: CASSLGPAGGYEQFF. CDR3 nucleotides: TGTGCCAGCAGCTTAGGTCCAGCGGGGGGGTATGAGCAGTTCTTC.

The chain joins TRBV5-1 to TRBJ2-1; D is perhaps TRBD2 (6 bases). This CDR3 is 14 amino acids long. CDR1 and CDR2 (germline): SGHRS, YFSETQ. V lost 2 bases to trimming and J lost 6 bases, with 12 bases between them. CDR3 sequence: CASSFAGPGNEQFF. The CDR3 DNA is TGCGCCAGCAGCTTCGCGGGGCCGGGCAATGAGCAGTTCTTC. Full variable domain (rest looked up from reference TRBV5-1 and TRBJ2-1): KAGVTQTPRYLIKTRGQQVTLSCSPISGHRSVSWYQQTPGQGLQFLFEYFSETQRNKGNFPGRFSGRQFSNSRSEMNVSTLELGDSALYLCASSFAGPGNEQFFGPGTRLTVL.

This chain connects TRBV7-6 to TRBJ2-1; 11 bases are shared with TRBD1. The CDR3 sequence is 15 residues long. V was clipped by 5 bases and J by 4 bases; unmatched bases: 4. CDR1 and CDR2 from the germline V gene are SGHVS and FNYEAQ. The CDR3 nucleotides read TGTGCCAGCAGCATAGGACAGGGGGCTTACAATGAGCAGTTCTTC. This encodes CASSIGQGAYNEQFF. The full variable domain, rest sourced from reference TRBV7-6 and TRBJ2-1, is GAGVSQSPRYKVTKRGQDVALRCDPISGHVSLYWYRQALGQGPEFLTYFNYEAQQDKSGLPNDRFSAERPEGSISTLTIQRTEQRDSAMYRCASSIGQGAYNEQFFGPGTRLTVL.

The J gene is TRBJ1-1, the V gene TRBV6-5, with a possible D match to TRBD1 (6 bases). The germline V gene has CDR1 MNHEY and CDR2 SVGAGI. This CDR3 has 14 residues. V lost 7 bases, J lost 7 bases, and 19 bases lay in between. The CDR3 DNA reads as TGTGCCAGCACCGACAGGCCATCCGTCGGTGAAGCTTTCTTT. Amino acid sequence: CASTDRPSVGEAFF.

This chain links TRBV14 with TRBJ2-3; perhaps TRBD1 as D (7 bases). The CDR3 has 16 amino acids. Germline-derived CDR1 and CDR2 are SGHDN and FVKESK. V was clipped by 4 bases and J by 4 bases, with 18 bases between them. DNA for the CDR3: TGTGCCAGCAGCCCTAGACAGGGAGGATGGGCAGATACGCAGTATTTT. This gives the protein CASSPRQGGWADTQYF.

The rearrangement links TRBV6-5 to TRBJ1-2, with 7 positions matching TRBD1. V shed 6 bases, J shed 4 bases, and the junction held 8 bases outside the gene matches. Germline lookup yields CDR1 MNHEY and CDR2 SVGAGI. The length of the CDR3 is 14 residues. CDR3 nucleotide sequence: TGTGCCAGCAGGCCCCCGGGACAGAGCTATGGCTACACCTTC. Amino acid sequence: CASRPPGQSYGYTF.

This chain connects TRBV12-5 to TRBJ2-2; 9 bases agree with TRBD2. Unmatched junction bases numbered 11, after V lost 6 bases and J lost 6 bases. The germline V gene encodes CDR1 LGHNT and CDR2 FRNRAP. The CDR3 has 16 amino acids. This CDR3 reads CASGQGTSYGSGELFF. CDR3 DNA: TGTGCTAGTGGCCAAGGGACTAGCTATGGCTCCGGGGAGCTGTTTTTT. The full variable domain, with the rest looked up from reference TRBV12-5 and TRBJ2-2, is DARVTQTPRHKVTEMGQEVTMRCQPILGHNTVFWYRQTMMQGLELLAYFRNRAPLDDSGMPKDRFSAEMPDATLATLKIQPSEPRDSAVYFCASGQGTSYGSGELFFGEGSRLTVL.

This chain links TRBV27 with TRBJ1-1, with 7 bases aligning to TRBD1. In germline, CDR1 is MNHEY, CDR2 SMNVEV (reference sequence). The CDR3 is 15 residues long. Trimming removed 6 bases from V and 1 base from J; junction bases left unmatched: 8. The CDR3 loop reads CASRMDRLGNTEAFF. CDR3 sequence (DNA): TGTGCCAGCAGGATGGACAGGTTAGGGAACACTGAAGCTTTCTTT.

The chain joins TRBV7-2 to TRBJ1-5, with TRBD1 identical over 7 bases. Germline lookup yields CDR1 SGHTA and CDR2 FQGNSA. The trim removed 3 bases at V and 5 bases at J, leaving 10 bases unmatched. CDR3 size: 16 residues. CDR3 protein: CASSFSGGQTDQPQHF. CDR3 bases: TGTGCCAGCAGCTTCTCCGGGGGACAGACTGATCAGCCCCAGCATTTT.

This clone is medium-sized. The rearrangement uses TRBV24-1 and TRBJ2-3; 16 nucleotides align to TRBD2. V shed 4 bases, J shed 8 bases, and the junction held 11 bases outside the gene matches. Per germline, CDR1 KGHDR and CDR2 SFDVKD. The CDR3 runs 18 residues. For the CDR3, the DNA is TGTGCCACCAGTGAGCAGGGACTAGCGGGGGGGCGGGTGGTTACGCAGTATTTT. Translated: CATSEQGLAGGRVVTQYF.

This clone was found a few times. This rearrangement joins TRBV5-4 to TRBJ2-5; TRBD1 matches 8 bases. This CDR3 has 16 residues. Germline V gives CDR1 SGHNT, CDR2 YYREEE (reference sequence). J lost 3 bases, V lost 3 bases, and 10 bases had no gene match. The CDR3 region has the DNA TGTGCCAGCAGCTCGGGACAGGCCCCGGGGGAAGAGACCCAGTACTTC. It specifies CASSSGQAPGEETQYF.

The chain recombines TRBV7-9 with TRBJ2-3; the match to TRBD1 covers 8 bases. Germline CDR1 and CDR2: SEHNR and FQNEAQ (reference sequence). CDR3 size: 16 residues. Germline trimming cut 5 bases from V and 3 bases from J; bases unmatched to any gene: 10. CDR3 sequence (DNA): TGTGCCAGCAGCCCCCGACAGGGGTTGGGAACAGATACGCAGTATTTT. As protein: CASSPRQGLGTDTQYF.

J is TRBJ2-7 and V is TRBV14, with 9 bases fitting TRBD1. The ends lost 1 base at V and 1 base at J; junction bases unmatched: 2. The germline gives CDR1 SGHDN, CDR2 FVKESK. This CDR3 is 15 amino acids long. The CDR3 DNA reads as TGTGCCAGCAGCCAAGTTGGACAGGGGTCCTACGAGCAGTACTTC. This translates into CASSQVGQGSYEQYF.

The chain is built from TRBV27 and TRBJ2-3; possibly TRBD2 for D (7 bases). V was pared by 4 bases and J by 2 bases, with 13 bases between. CDR1 and CDR2 (germline): MNHEY, SMNVEV (reference sequence). The CDR3 is made up of 15 amino acids. CDR3 nucleotides: TGTGCCAGCAGTTCGGGGGGCGCGGACACAGATACGCAGTATTTT. Translation: CASSSGGADTDTQYF.